This T cell receptor (beta chain) was recorded in a study of blood T cell repertoires in COVID-19. Overall study context: T cells, B-cell-depleted T cells, or PBMCs supplied cDNA or gDNA.

In germline, CDR1 is LGHNT, CDR2 FRNRAP. Trimming took 5 bases from V and 3 from J, leaving 13 bases between them. The CDR3 length is 14 residues. In the original analysis: Amplification of reference gene primers provided the estimated nucleated cell counts. Produced via immunoSEQ multiplex PCR; TCRdb's table is partial and in-frame only. V and J calls and clone size are copied from that table; D and trimming were computed from the DNA. Of fewer than 65,000 clones in the sample, about nine tenths were seen once. Sequenced material: peripheral blood. The source is a woman of 80 years or more with acute or convalescent COVID-19. The chain recombines TRBV12-5 with TRBJ2-5; tentatively, D is TRBD2 (7 bases). CDR3 bases: TGTGCTAGTGGTCCCGGAGGGGGGGAAGAGACCCAGTACTTC. Translation: CASGPGGGEETQYF.